The 25 T cell receptor beta chains given below trace back to one sample, sequenced in a study of cytomegalovirus exposure and HLA in healthy donors. The PCR had 60 Vbeta and 13 Jbeta primers. Sequencing used immunoSEQ multiplex PCR; TCRdb keeps in-frame clones, though not all of them. The table lists under 150,000 clones, 81% of them singletons. Sequencing was done on a sample of PBMCs. These receptors came from a woman aged 25 to 39 in good health and CMV-seronegative.

This clone was seen once. This sequence joins TRBV5-1 and TRBJ2-1, with D unresolved. Trimming stripped 7 bases from V and 5 bases from J, with 13 bases between. CDR1 SGHRS and CDR2 YFSETQ come from the germline V gene. This CDR3 comprises 13 residues. This chain's CDR3 is CASFISRDNEQFF. Written as DNA, the CDR3 is TGCGCCAGCTTTATAAGCCGGGACAATGAGCAGTTCTTC.

V and J are TRBV7-9 and TRBJ2-2, with 8 bases aligning to TRBD1. The CDR3 runs to 13 residues. Germline assignment: CDR1 SEHNR and CDR2 FQNEAQ (reference sequence). Trimming removed 7 bases from V and 6 bases from J; junction bases left unmatched: 4. This chain's CDR3 is CASTGGNSGELFF. The CDR3 DNA follows: TGTGCCAGCACAGGGGGCAATTCCGGGGAGCTGTTTTTT.

This chain joins TRBV1 and TRBJ2-7; TRBD2 is taken as the D call from the table, unchecked against the DNA. TRBV1 is flagged as a pseudogene. The CDR3 is 16 amino acids. This chain's CDR3 is CTSSQPTLAGQYEQYF. CDR3 in DNA: TGCACCAGCAGCCAACCCACTCTAGCGGGCCAATACGAGCAGTACTTC.

This CDR3 is CAPPGLAYELGNEQYF. The CDR3 bases are TGTGCCCCCCCTGGACTAGCGTACGAACTGGGGAACGAGCAGTACTTC. The chain joins TRBV19 to TRBJ2-7; 9 positions agree with TRBD2. Germline trimming cut 11 bases from V and 5 bases from J; bases unmatched to any gene: 19. The CDR3 totals 16 residues. Per the germline V gene, CDR1 is LNHDA and CDR2 is SQIVND (reference sequence).

The chain links TRBV27 to TRBJ2-7, with a weak D call TRBD1 (6 bases). V dropped 7 bases and J dropped 5 bases, with 18 bases sitting between them. Germline V gives CDR1 MNHEY, CDR2 SMNVEV (reference sequence). The CDR3 totals 14 residues. The CDR3 DNA reads TGTGCCAGCAAGGGGGTCCCTGGAACTAACGAGCAGTACTTC. Protein product: CASKGVPGTNEQYF.

The J gene is TRBJ2-1, the V gene TRBV4-3, with 7 bases matching TRBD2. V shed 4 bases and J 2 bases; nucleotides not matched to a gene: 14. CDR1 LGHNA and CDR2 YSLEER come from the germline V gene. The CDR3 loop spans 18 amino acids. The DNA for the CDR3 is TGCGCCAGCAGCCCTCATCTGGGCGGGAGAAGTCCCTACAATGAGCAGTTCTTC. Its translation: CASSPHLGGRSPYNEQFF.

This chain joins TRBV19 and TRBJ1-1; 12 bases are a match to TRBD1. CDR3 length: 16 amino acids. Germline V CDR1 and CDR2: LNHDA, SQIVND (reference sequence). J was trimmed by 11 bases and V by 4 bases; bases with no gene match: 14. CDR3 DNA sequence: TGTGCCAGTAGTAACCCCGGGACAGGGGGCCCCCAGGGGGCTTTCTTT. This translates into CASSNPGTGGPQGAFF.

CDR3 in DNA: TGTGCCAGCAGAACCGGGACAGCATCCTACGAGCAGTACTTC. It encodes CASRTGTASYEQYF. The chain joins TRBV2 to TRBJ2-7, with 7 bases fitting TRBD1. V was clipped by 6 bases and J by 1 base; unmatched bases: 6. CDR3 length equals 14 residues. The V gene's germline CDR1 is SNHLY and CDR2 FYNNEI.

The chain couples TRBV9 to TRBJ2-3; 9 positions agree with TRBD2. The germline CDR1 and CDR2 sequences are SGDLS and YYNGEE. The length of the CDR3 is 17 residues. Losses at the gene ends were 3 bases for V and 2 bases for J; bases not matched to a gene: 10. The CDR3 sequence is CASSDPATSGVTDTQYF. The CDR3 bases are TGTGCCAGCAGCGACCCGGCGACTAGCGGAGTCACAGATACGCAGTATTTT.

There are a few counts of this clone. The sample contains more than one DNA sequence encoding this CDR3. The V and J genes are TRBV7-2 and TRBJ2-3; D gene ambiguous. CDR1 and CDR2 from the germline V gene are SGHTA and FQGNSA. Trimming cost V 2 bases and J 5 bases, with 8 bases left between them. The CDR3 is 13 residues long. CDR3 loop: CASSLPGLDTQYF. The CDR3 DNA reads as TGTGCCAGCAGCTTACCGGGTTTAGATACGCAGTATTTT.

In this sample, this clone turned up a few times. The V call is TRBV6-4, the J call TRBJ2-1; a weak D match, TRBD1 (6 bases). V lost 2 bases and J lost 6, with 11 bases in between. CDR3 length equals 14 residues. Germline assignment: CDR1 MRHNA and CDR2 SNTAGT. CDR3 in DNA: TGTGCCAGCAGTGACACAGGGATTTCCAATGAGCAGTTCTTC. Amino acid sequence: CASSDTGISNEQFF.

The chain's CDR3 is CASSLGGLAGWSGELFF. The DNA of the CDR3 is TGTGCCAGCAGCTTAGGGGGGCTAGCGGGATGGTCCGGGGAGCTGTTTTTT. The chain joins TRBV7-2 to TRBJ2-2, with 9 nucleotides matching TRBD2. The CDR3 spans 17 residues. V shed 1 base and J 6 bases; nucleotides not matched to a gene: 9. Germline V lookup: CDR1 SGHTA, CDR2 FQGNSA.

The V and J genes are TRBV13 and TRBJ1-2, with D perhaps matching TRBD1 (5 bases). From germline, CDR1 is PRHDT and CDR2 FYEKMQ (reference sequence). The V and J ends lost 5 bases and 5 bases respectively, with 6 bases between them. The CDR3 totals 11 residues. The CDR3 DNA is TGTGCCAGCAGCGGGGGGTATGGCTACACCTTC. It yields the protein CASSGGYGYTF.

For the CDR3, the DNA is TGTGCCAGCAGTTTATATCGGTCCGGGACCCAGTACTTC. It yields the protein CASSLYRSGTQYF. The rearrangement links TRBV27 to TRBJ2-5; D is undetermined. The germline V gene encodes CDR1 MNHEY and CDR2 SMNVEV (reference sequence). The CDR3 length is 13 residues. The germline V and J ends were trimmed by 1 base and 7 bases, with 10 bases remaining between them.

This clone came up a few times. The chain employs TRBV4-3 and TRBJ2-7; TRBD2 aligns across 7 bases. This CDR3 is 16 amino acids long. J gave up 3 bases and V 4 bases, and 12 bases lay outside the gene matches. Per the germline V gene, CDR1 is LGHNA and CDR2 is YSLEER. The CDR3 nucleotides read TGCGCCAGCAGCCTCATAGGGGCTAGCGGAGTCTACGAGCAGTACTTC. It specifies CASSLIGASGVYEQYF.

The chain links TRBV23-1 to TRBJ2-1; 12 nucleotides match TRBD2. TRBV23-1 is flagged as an ORF with uncertain function. The CDR3 is made up of 16 amino acids. Trimming took 0 bases from V and 8 from J; bases not matched to a gene: 5. The CDR3 region is CASSQSRLAGGDEQFF. The DNA for the CDR3 is TGCGCCAGCAGTCAATCTCGGCTAGCGGGGGGGGATGAGCAGTTCTTC.

The chain couples TRBV10-3 to TRBJ2-5; perhaps TRBD1 as D (5 bases). The J call may be incorrect, as the DNA end agrees better with TRBJ2-7. CDR3 size: 11 residues. Germline CDR1 is ENHRY and CDR2 is SYGVKD. The CDR3 here is CASRQFNEQYF. The CDR3 DNA reads TGTGCCTCTCGACAGTTCAACGAGCAGTACTTC.

The V gene is TRBV27, the J gene TRBJ1-2; the match to TRBD1 covers 8 bases. J lost 8 bases, V lost 6 bases, and 5 bases had no gene match. The CDR3 totals 12 residues. The germline V gene encodes CDR1 MNHEY and CDR2 SMNVEV (reference sequence). CDR3 in DNA: TGTGCCAGCAGCCGGACAGGGAACGGCTACACCTTC. This sequence encodes CASSRTGNGYTF.

V gene TRBV10-3 combines with J gene TRBJ2-7; TRBD2 matches at 8 bases. The germline CDR1 and CDR2 sequences are ENHRY and SYGVKD. Trimming took 6 bases from V and 2 from J; bases not matched to a gene: 6. The CDR3 consists of 14 residues. CDR3 nucleotide sequence: TGTGCCATCAGGTCGGGGGGGGAGGCCTACGAGCAGTACTTC. Its translation is CAIRSGGEAYEQYF.

The chain combines TRBV7-2 with TRBJ2-7; 7 bases map to TRBD2. The V and J ends lost 8 bases and 1 base, in that order; junction bases with no gene match: 5. This CDR3 has 13 amino acids. The germline V gene encodes CDR1 SGHTA and CDR2 FQGNSA. The CDR3 region has the DNA TGTGCCAGCGCGGGAGCCACGTCCTACGAGCAGTACTTC. Protein product: CASAGATSYEQYF. The full variable domain, in which reference TRBV7-2 and TRBJ2-7 provide the parts outside the CDR3, is GAGVSQSPSNKVTEKGKDVELRCDPISGHTALYWYRQSLGQGLEFLIYFQGNSAPDKSGLPSDRFSAERTGGSVSTLTIQRTQQEDSAVYLCASAGATSYEQYFGPGTRLTVT.

This clone was recorded only once. The chain carries TRBV6-7 and TRBJ2-1; 10 bases agree with TRBD2. TRBV6-7 is an ORF, and what it does is uncertain. With 6 bases clipped from V and 4 bases from J, the junction kept 18 bases outside the gene matches. The length of the CDR3 is 19 residues. The CDR3 nucleotides read TGTGCCAGCAGCAAACCGACTAGCGGGCACGGGTGGGGATACAATGAGCAGTTCTTC. Its protein is CASSKPTSGHGWGYNEQFF.

V and J are TRBV7-2 and TRBJ2-5; D gene uncertain. CDR1 is SGHTA, CDR2 FQGNSA, per germline. The germline V and J ends were trimmed by 7 bases and 1 base, with 16 bases remaining between them. CDR3 length equals 15 residues. For the CDR3, the DNA is TGTGCCAGCATCCGGATGATTAGCAGCCAAGAGACCCAGTACTTC. Translation: CASIRMISSQETQYF.

The chain has TRBV30 and TRBJ1-2; 10 bases agree with TRBD1. The CDR3 runs 14 residues. Losses at the gene ends were 5 bases for V and 2 bases for J; bases not matched to a gene: 5. Per germline, CDR1 GTSNPN and CDR2 SVGIG (reference sequence). The CDR3 DNA follows: TGTGCCTGGCTGGACAGGGGGGGAAACTATGGCTACACCTTC. Translated: CAWLDRGGNYGYTF. The whole variable domain, filled in from reference TRBV30 and TRBJ1-2, reads SQTIHQWPATLVQPVGSPLSLECTVEGTSNPNLYWYRQAAGRGLQLLFYSVGIGQISSEVPQNLSASRPQDRQFILSSKKLLLSDSGFYLCAWLDRGGNYGYTFGSGTRLTVV.

This chain links TRBV5-1 with TRBJ2-3; 7 positions match TRBD1. This CDR3 region has 15 residues. V lost 1 base, J lost 0 bases, and 2 bases stayed unmatched. Looked up from germline, CDR1 is SGHRS and CDR2 is YFSETQ. As DNA, the CDR3 is TGCGCCAGCAGCTTGCGACAGGGCAGCACAGATACGCAGTATTTT. Translated, it gives CASSLRQGSTDTQYF.

V gene TRBV7-8 combines with J gene TRBJ2-2; D may be TRBD1 (6 bases). The CDR3 is 15 amino acids. Germline loops: CDR1 SGHVS, CDR2 FQNEAQ. Deletions cut 4 bases from V and 7 bases from J, with 16 bases between. The CDR3 sequence is CASSSDWGRSGELFF. CDR3 sequence (DNA): TGTGCCAGCAGCTCGGACTGGGGGCGTAGCGGGGAGCTGTTTTTT.